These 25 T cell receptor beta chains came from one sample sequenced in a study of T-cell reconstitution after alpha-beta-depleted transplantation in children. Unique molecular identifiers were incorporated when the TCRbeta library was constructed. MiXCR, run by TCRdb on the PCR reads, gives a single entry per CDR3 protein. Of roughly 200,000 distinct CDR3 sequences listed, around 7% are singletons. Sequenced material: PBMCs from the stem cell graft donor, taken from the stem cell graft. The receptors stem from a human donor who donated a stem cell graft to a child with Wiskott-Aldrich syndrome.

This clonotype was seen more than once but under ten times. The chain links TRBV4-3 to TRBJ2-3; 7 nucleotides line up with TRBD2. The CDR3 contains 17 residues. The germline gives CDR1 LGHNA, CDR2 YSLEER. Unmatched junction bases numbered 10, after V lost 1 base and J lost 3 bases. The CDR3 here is CASSQGVWGGPTDTQYF. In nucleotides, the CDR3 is TGCGCCAGCAGCCAAGGAGTGTGGGGAGGGCCGACAGATACGCAGTATTTT.

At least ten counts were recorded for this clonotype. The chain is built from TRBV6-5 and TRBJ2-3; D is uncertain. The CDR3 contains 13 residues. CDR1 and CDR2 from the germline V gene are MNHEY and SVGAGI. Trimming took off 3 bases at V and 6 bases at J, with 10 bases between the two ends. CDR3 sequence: CASSYWVLDTQYF. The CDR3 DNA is TGTGCCAGCAGTTATTGGGTTTTGGATACGCAGTATTTT.

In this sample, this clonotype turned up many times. CDR3 nucleotides: TGTGCCAGCAGCACGCGGGGGGGCGGGAACATTCAGTACTTC. Its translation is CASSTRGGGNIQYF. This chain joins TRBV5-6 and TRBJ2-4; 9 bases are a match to TRBD2. The CDR3 totals 14 residues. V trimming: 4 bases; J trimming: 7 bases; junction bases outside the gene matches: 6. CDR1 SGHDT and CDR2 YYEEEE come from the germline V gene.

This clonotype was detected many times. The CDR3 DNA reads TGTGCCAGCAGTTTAGTTGTGGCGGACTCTGGAAACACCATATATTTT. As protein: CASSLVVADSGNTIYF. This chain joins TRBV12-3 or TRBV12-4 and TRBJ1-3, with D unresolved. V lost 1 base, J lost 0 bases, and 10 bases lay in between. The CDR3 sequence is 16 residues long.

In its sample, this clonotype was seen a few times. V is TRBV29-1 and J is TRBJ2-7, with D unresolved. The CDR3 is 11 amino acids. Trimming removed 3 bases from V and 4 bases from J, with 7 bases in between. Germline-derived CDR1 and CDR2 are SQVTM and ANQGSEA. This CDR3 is CSVEGSYEQYF. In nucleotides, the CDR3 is TGCAGCGTTGAGGGCTCTTACGAGCAGTACTTC.

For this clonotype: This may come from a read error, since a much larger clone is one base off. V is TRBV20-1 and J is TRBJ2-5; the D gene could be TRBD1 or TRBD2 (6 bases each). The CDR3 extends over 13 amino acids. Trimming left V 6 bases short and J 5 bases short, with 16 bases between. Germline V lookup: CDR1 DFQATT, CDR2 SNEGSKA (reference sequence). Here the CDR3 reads CSAWDLRGETQYF. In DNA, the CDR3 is TGCAGTGCATGGGACTTAAGGGGGGAGACCCAGTACTTC.

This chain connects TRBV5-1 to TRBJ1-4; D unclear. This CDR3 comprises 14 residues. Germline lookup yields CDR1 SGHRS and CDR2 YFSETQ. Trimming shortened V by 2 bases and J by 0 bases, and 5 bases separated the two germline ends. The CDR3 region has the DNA TGCGCCAGCAGCTTACAAACAACTAATGAAAAACTGTTTTTT. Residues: CASSLQTTNEKLFF.

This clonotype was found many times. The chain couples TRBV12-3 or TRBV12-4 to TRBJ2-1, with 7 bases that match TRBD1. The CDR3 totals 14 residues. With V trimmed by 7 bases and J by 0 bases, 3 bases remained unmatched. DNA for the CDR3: TGTGCCAGCACTCAGGGGGACTCCTACAATGAGCAGTTCTTC. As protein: CASTQGDSYNEQFF.

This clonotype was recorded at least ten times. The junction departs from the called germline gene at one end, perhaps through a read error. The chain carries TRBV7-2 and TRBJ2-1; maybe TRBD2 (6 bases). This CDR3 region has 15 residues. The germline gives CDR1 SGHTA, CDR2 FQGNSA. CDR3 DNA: TGTGCCAGCAGTTTAGCGGCCAGCTCCTACAATGAGCAGTTCTTC. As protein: CASSLAASSYNEQFF.

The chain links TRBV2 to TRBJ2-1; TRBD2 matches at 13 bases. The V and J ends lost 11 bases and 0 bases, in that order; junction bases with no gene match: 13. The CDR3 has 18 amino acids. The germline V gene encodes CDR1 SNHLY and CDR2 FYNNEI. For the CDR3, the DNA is TGTGCCCTCAGACTAGGACTAGCGGGGGACAGCTCCTACAATGAGCAGTTCTTC. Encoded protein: CALRLGLAGDSSYNEQFF.

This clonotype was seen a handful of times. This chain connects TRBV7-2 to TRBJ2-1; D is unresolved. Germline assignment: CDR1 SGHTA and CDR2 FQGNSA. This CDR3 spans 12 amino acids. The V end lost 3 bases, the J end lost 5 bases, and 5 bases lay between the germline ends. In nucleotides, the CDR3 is TGTGCCAGCAGCTTCTATGACAATGAGCAGTTCTTC. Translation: CASSFYDNEQFF.

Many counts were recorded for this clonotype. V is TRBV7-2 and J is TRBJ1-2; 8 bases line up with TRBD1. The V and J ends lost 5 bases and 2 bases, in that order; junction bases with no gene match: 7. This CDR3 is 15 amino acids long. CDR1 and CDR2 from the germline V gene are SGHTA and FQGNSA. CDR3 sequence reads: CASSGRTGQNYGYTF. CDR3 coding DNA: TGTGCCAGCAGCGGGCGGACAGGGCAAAACTATGGCTACACCTTC.

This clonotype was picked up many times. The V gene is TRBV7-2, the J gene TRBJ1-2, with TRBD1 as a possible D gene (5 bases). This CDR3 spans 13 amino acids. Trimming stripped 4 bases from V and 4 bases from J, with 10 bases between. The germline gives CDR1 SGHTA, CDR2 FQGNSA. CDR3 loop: CASSSQGSYGYTF. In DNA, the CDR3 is TGTGCCAGCAGCTCTCAGGGATCCTATGGCTACACCTTC.

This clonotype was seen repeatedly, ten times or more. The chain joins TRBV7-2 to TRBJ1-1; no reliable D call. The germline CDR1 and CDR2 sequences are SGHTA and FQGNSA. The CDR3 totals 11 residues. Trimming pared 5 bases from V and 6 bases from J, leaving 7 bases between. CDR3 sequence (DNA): TGTGCCAGCAGCCCTTTCGCTGAAGCTTTCTTT. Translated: CASSPFAEAFF.

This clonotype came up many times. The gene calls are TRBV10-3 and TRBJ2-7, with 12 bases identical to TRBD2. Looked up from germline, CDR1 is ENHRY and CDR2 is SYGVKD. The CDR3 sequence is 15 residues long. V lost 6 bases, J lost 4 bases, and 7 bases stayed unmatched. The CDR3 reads CAIRPKTSGGYEQYF. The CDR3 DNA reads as TGTGCCATCAGACCCAAGACTAGCGGGGGATACGAGCAGTACTTC.

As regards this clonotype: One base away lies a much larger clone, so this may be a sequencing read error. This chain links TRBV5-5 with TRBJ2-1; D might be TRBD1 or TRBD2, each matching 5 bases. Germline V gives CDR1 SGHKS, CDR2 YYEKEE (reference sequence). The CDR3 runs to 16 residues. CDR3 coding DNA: TGTACCAGCAGCTTGGCAGCCGGGACCTTCGGCGATGAGCAGTTCTTC. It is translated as CTSSLAAGTFGDEQFF. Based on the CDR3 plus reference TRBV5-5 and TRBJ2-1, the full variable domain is DAGVTQSPTHLIKTRGQQVTLRCSPISGHKSVSWYQQVLGQGPQFIFQYYEKEERGRGNFPDRFSARQFPNYSSELNVNALLLGDSALYLCTSSLAAGTFGDEQFFGPGTRLTVL.

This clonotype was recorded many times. CDR3: CASSLGTGGGEQYF. Written as DNA, the CDR3 is TGTGCCAGCAGCTTAGGGACAGGGGGAGGCGAGCAGTACTTC. The chain links TRBV7-9 to TRBJ2-7, with TRBD1 matching over 10 bases. This CDR3 contains 14 residues. V lost 1 base to trimming and J lost 6 bases; unmatched junction nucleotides: 3. Germline V CDR1 and CDR2: SEHNR, FQNEAQ (reference sequence).

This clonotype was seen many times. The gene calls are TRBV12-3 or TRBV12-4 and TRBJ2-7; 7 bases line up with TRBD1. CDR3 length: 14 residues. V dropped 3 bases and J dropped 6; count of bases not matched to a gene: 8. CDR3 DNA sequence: TGTGCCAGCAGTTTTTGGGGACAGAGTAGCGAGCAGTACTTC. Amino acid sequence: CASSFWGQSSEQYF.

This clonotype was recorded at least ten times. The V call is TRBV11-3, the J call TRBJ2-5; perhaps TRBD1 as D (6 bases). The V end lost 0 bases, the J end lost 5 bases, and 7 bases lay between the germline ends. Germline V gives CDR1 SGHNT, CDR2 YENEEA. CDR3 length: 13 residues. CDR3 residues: CASSLDRGETQYF. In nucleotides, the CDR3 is TGTGCCAGCAGCTTAGATAGGGGGGAGACCCAGTACTTC.

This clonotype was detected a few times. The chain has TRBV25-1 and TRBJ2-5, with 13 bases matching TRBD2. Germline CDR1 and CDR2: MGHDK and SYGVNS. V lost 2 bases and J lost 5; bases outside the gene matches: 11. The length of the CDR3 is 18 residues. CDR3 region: CASSEVRLAGGQGETQYF. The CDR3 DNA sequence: TGTGCCAGCAGTGAAGTTCGACTAGCGGGGGGCCAGGGGGAGACCCAGTACTTC.

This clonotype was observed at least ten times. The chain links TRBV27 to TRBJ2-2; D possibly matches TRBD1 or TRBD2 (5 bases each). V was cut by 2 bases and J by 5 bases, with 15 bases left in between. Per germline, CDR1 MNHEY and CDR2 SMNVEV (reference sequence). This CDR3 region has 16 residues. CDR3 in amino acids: CASSLQGSRRTGELFF. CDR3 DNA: TGTGCCAGCAGTTTACAGGGATCTCGGAGGACCGGGGAGCTGTTTTTT.

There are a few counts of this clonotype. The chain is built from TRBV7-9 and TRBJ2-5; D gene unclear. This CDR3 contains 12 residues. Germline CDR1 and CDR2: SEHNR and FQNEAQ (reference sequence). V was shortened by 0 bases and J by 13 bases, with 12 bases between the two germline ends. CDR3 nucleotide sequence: TGTGCCAGCAGCTTAGCCACTGGACCTACGTACTTC. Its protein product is CASSLATGPTYF.

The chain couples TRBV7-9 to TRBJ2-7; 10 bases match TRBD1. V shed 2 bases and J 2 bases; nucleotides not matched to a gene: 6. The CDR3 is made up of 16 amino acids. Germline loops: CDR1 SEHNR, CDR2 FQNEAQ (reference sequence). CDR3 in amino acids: CASSLRTGTGAYEQYF. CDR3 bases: TGTGCCAGCAGCTTAAGGACGGGGACAGGGGCCTACGAGCAGTACTTC.

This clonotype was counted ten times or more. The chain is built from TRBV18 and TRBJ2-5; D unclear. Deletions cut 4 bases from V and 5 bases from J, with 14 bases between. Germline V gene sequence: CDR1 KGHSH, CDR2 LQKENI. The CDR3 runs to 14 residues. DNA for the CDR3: TGTGCCAGCTCACAACCGTCCTTTCGCGAGACCCAGTACTTC. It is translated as CASSQPSFRETQYF.

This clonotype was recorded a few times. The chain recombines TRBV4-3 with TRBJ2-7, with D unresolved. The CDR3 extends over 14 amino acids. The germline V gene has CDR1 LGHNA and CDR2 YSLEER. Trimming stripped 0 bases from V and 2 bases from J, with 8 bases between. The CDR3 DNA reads TGCGCCAGCAGCCAAGATGCCAACCCCTACGAGCAGTACTTC. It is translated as CASSQDANPYEQYF.